The 19 T cell receptor beta chains below all came from one sample that was sequenced in a study of a mutant IDH1 vaccine in newly diagnosed glioma. Time point defined: week 11, during vaccination. In the vaccine, a single dose held 300 ug of the mutant IDH1 20-mer peptide, along with topical imiquimod. Assay: immunoSEQ multiplex PCR; the TCRdb copy retains only in-frame clones and omits some. The table includes fewer than 150,000 clones, almost 90% detected once. These receptors are not linked to any known antigen. The material sequenced was PBMCs, taken from a glioma patient whose treatment included an IDH1 peptide vaccine. The receptor set was obtained from a woman aged 45-60 years with glioma.

The chain couples TRBV6-5 to TRBJ2-4; 10 bases are shared with TRBD1. This CDR3 comprises 14 residues. In germline, CDR1 is MNHEY, CDR2 SVGAGI. Trimming cost V 2 bases and J 7 bases; bases outside gene matches: 2. CDR3: CASSYGTGVNIQYF. The CDR3 bases are TGTGCCAGCAGTTACGGGACAGGGGTTAACATTCAGTACTTC.

The chain's CDR3 is CASSETRQPQHF. In DNA, the CDR3 is TGTGCCAGCAGTGAGACCCGGCAGCCCCAGCATTTT. This chain uses TRBV6-5 with TRBJ1-5; D is unclear. The CDR3 is 12 amino acids. Trimming left V 5 bases short and J 7 bases short, with 9 bases between. Germline-derived CDR1 and CDR2 are MNHEY and SVGAGI.

J is TRBJ2-7 and V is TRBV25-1, with a tentative D call TRBD2 (6 bases). The CDR3 runs to 13 residues. V was trimmed by 3 bases and J by 4 bases, leaving 10 bases between them. Germline CDR1 is MGHDK and CDR2 is SYGVNS. DNA for the CDR3: TGTGCCAGCAGTGAGGGGACTCCATACGAGCAGTACTTC. This codes for CASSEGTPYEQYF.

The chain recombines TRBV28 with TRBJ2-2, with D perhaps TRBD1 (5 bases). V shed 3 bases and J shed 5 bases, with 16 bases lying between them. The germline V gene has CDR1 MDHEN and CDR2 SYDVKM. The CDR3 covers 16 residues. The CDR3 here is CASSFSGQGGTGELFF. CDR3 coding DNA: TGTGCCAGCAGTTTCTCAGGGCAGGGCGGTACCGGGGAGCTGTTTTTT.

This clone was picked up one time. The chain carries TRBV19 and TRBJ2-5; 7 bases match TRBD2. V gave up 7 bases and J gave up 6 bases; unmatched junction bases: 14. The CDR3 runs 15 residues. From germline, CDR1 is LNHDA and CDR2 SQIVND (reference sequence). In nucleotides, the CDR3 is TGTGCCAGTACCAGACTAGCAGATGCAGTGAAGACCCAGTACTTC. Residues: CASTRLADAVKTQYF.

This clone has only a few counts. DNA of the CDR3: TGCGCCAGCAGTGTAAGGGACACTGAAGCTTTCTTT. Its translation: CASSVRDTEAFF. The V gene is TRBV10-2, the J gene TRBJ1-1; D not certain. Germline V gives CDR1 WSHSY, CDR2 SAAADI. The germline V and J ends were trimmed by 4 bases and 3 bases, with 6 bases remaining between them. CDR3 length: 12 residues.

V usage is TRBV28 and J usage is TRBJ2-1, with 8 bases matching TRBD2. The CDR3 contains 17 residues. V was pared by 1 base and J by 0 bases, with 5 bases of the junction left unmatched. Germline loops: CDR1 MDHEN, CDR2 SYDVKM. This CDR3 is CASSLSLAGSSYNEQFF. The CDR3 nucleotides read TGTGCCAGCAGTTTATCCTTAGCGGGGAGCTCCTACAATGAGCAGTTCTTC.

This chain joins TRBV5-1 and TRBJ1-6; a weak D match, TRBD1 (5 bases). The V gene's germline CDR1 is SGHRS and CDR2 YFSETQ. The CDR3 has 16 amino acids. Trimming left V 0 bases short and J 7 bases short, with 14 bases between. CDR3 nucleotide sequence: TGCGCCAGCAGCTTGGTGGGTGGCCGGGGCAATTCACCCCTCCACTTT. It is translated as CASSLVGGRGNSPLHF.

The gene calls are TRBV29-1 and TRBJ2-7; D is possibly TRBD2 (6 bases). The CDR3 runs 13 residues. V shed 6 bases and J shed 7 bases, with 19 bases lying between them. Germline V gene data show CDR1 as SQVTM and CDR2 as ANQGSEA. The CDR3 is CSVGLHVGGEQYF. DNA of the CDR3: TGCAGCGTGGGCCTACATGTGGGGGGAGAGCAGTACTTC.

This clone was recorded once. The chain is built from TRBV7-8 and TRBJ1-1, with D possibly matching TRBD1 (6 bases). Germline lookup yields CDR1 SGHVS and CDR2 FQNEAQ. CDR3 length equals 18 residues. With 5 bases removed from V and 0 bases from J, the gap between germline ends came to 22 bases. This CDR3 reads CASSLGHAGQSMNTEAFF. Written as DNA, the CDR3 is TGTGCCAGCAGCCTAGGGCATGCAGGACAGAGTATGAACACTGAAGCTTTCTTT.

CDR3 DNA: TGTGCCAGCAGCGCCCGCCCTAGCGGGAGGAGCACAGATACGCAGTATTTT. Translated: CASSARPSGRSTDTQYF. The chain carries TRBV7-2 and TRBJ2-3; 11 positions match TRBD2. Germline loops: CDR1 SGHTA, CDR2 FQGNSA. The CDR3 runs to 17 residues. With V trimmed by 5 bases and J by 0 bases, 7 bases remained unmatched. The full variable domain, rest sourced from reference TRBV7-2 and TRBJ2-3, is GAGVSQSPSNKVTEKGKDVELRCDPISGHTALYWYRQSLGQGLEFLIYFQGNSAPDKSGLPSDRFSAERTGGSVSTLTIQRTQQEDSAVYLCASSARPSGRSTDTQYFGPGTRLTVL.

The chain recombines TRBV6-5 with TRBJ2-7; D possibly corresponds to TRBD1 (6 bases). The V gene lost 4 bases and the J gene lost 3 bases, with 16 bases spanning the gap. Germline CDR1 is MNHEY and CDR2 is SVGAGI. The CDR3 is 15 amino acids. This CDR3 reads CASSFQDSVGYEQYF. In nucleotides, the CDR3 is TGTGCCAGCAGTTTCCAGGACAGTGTTGGCTACGAGCAGTACTTC.

This chain links TRBV7-6 with TRBJ1-5, with D unclear. The CDR3 sequence is 16 residues long. Trimming shortened V by 4 bases and J by 1 base, and 14 bases separated the two germline ends. Germline V gene sequence: CDR1 SGHVS, CDR2 FNYEAQ. The CDR3 sequence: CASSSRAPASNQPQHF. CDR3 in DNA: TGTGCCAGCAGCTCCCGGGCCCCCGCAAGCAATCAGCCCCAGCATTTT.

The rearrangement joins TRBV5-1 to TRBJ2-7; possibly TRBD1 for D (6 bases). V lost 0 bases and J 4 bases, leaving 11 bases between the germline ends. The germline CDR1 and CDR2 sequences are SGHRS and YFSETQ. The CDR3 sequence is 14 residues long. This CDR3 reads CASSLVAGEYEQYF. As DNA, the CDR3 is TGCGCCAGCAGCTTGGTCGCAGGGGAATACGAGCAGTACTTC.

The gene calls are TRBV2 and TRBJ1-1, with a tentative D call TRBD1 (5 bases). CDR1 is SNHLY and CDR2 is FYNNEI in the germline V gene. V gave up 6 bases and J gave up 1 base, with 18 bases separating them. CDR3 length equals 16 residues. CDR3 protein: CASRNSGTSWNTEAFF. CDR3 in DNA: TGTGCCAGCAGAAATTCAGGGACCTCTTGGAACACTGAAGCTTTCTTT.

V is TRBV9 and J is TRBJ2-5; TRBD1 matches at 8 bases. In germline, CDR1 is SGDLS, CDR2 YYNGEE. CDR3 length: 15 residues. V lost 4 bases to trimming and J lost 5 bases; unmatched junction nucleotides: 10. The CDR3, as DNA: TGTGCCAGCAGCTTACGGACAGGGAGGACGGAGACCCAGTACTTC. Translated: CASSLRTGRTETQYF.

This clone has just one count. The chain joins TRBV29-1 to TRBJ1-1; weak D call: TRBD1 (6 bases). The germline CDR1 and CDR2 sequences are SQVTM and ANQGSEA. The CDR3 runs 15 residues. V was trimmed by 7 bases and J by 0 bases, leaving 18 bases between them. CDR3 coding DNA: TGCAGCGCACGGCCAGGGGCTGGGATGAACACTGAAGCTTTCTTT. This codes for CSARPGAGMNTEAFF.

The chain joins TRBV4-2 to TRBJ2-7; TRBD2 matches 9 bases. Germline trimming cut 1 base from V and 3 bases from J; bases unmatched to any gene: 4. Germline CDR1 LGHNA, CDR2 YNFKEQ. This CDR3 has 15 residues. In nucleotides, the CDR3 is TGTGCCAGCAGCCAAGCCGAGACTAGCGGCTACGAGCAGTACTTC. It translates to CASSQAETSGYEQYF.

The genes are TRBV28 and TRBJ2-7; 9 bases fit TRBD2. The CDR3 loop spans 16 amino acids. Trimming at V came to 5 bases and at J to 2 bases, leaving 10 bases not matched to a gene. From germline, CDR1 is MDHEN and CDR2 SYDVKM. The CDR3 region has the DNA TGTGCCAGCAGTCCCCTTCGCGGGAGGGCAACCTACGAGCAGTACTTC. It is translated as CASSPLRGRATYEQYF.